This T cell receptor beta chain was captured in a study of T cell responses to AZD1222 COVID-19 vaccine. Overall study findings and caveats: Baseline seropositivity characterized only a handful of AZD1222 recipients. In a largely white British group with more females than males, clonal diversity was possibly underestimated. Among vaccine-associated CD4 TCRs, coverage spanned spike, with dominance at 160-218 and 743-854.

With respect to this clone: Antigen unknown.

Generated by immunoSEQ multiplex PCR, the TCRdb table keeps only in-frame clones and is missing some. The table has more than 110,000 clones, 85% to 95% seen once. The CDR3 runs to 18 residues. The junction had 17 bases not matched to a gene; V was cut back by 5 bases and J by 4 bases. Germline V gene data show CDR1 as MNHEY and CDR2 as SMNVEV (reference sequence). This specimen consisted of peripheral blood, obtained on day 0 of AZD1222 vaccination. The rearrangement joins TRBV27 to TRBJ1-1, with 9 positions matching TRBD1. The receptor was derived from an adult in good health. The CDR3 sequence is CASSKENSNRGQVTEAFF. CDR3 sequence (DNA): TGTGCCAGCAGTAAAGAAAACTCCAACAGGGGGCAGGTCACTGAAGCTTTCTTT.